A selection of T cell receptor beta chains follows, all from one sample in a study of T cells after somatic rescue of genetic block. The data were produced by immunoSEQ multiplex PCR, yet TCRdb's version contains in-frame clones alone and is incomplete. The sample has around 100,000 clones; about 93% are singletons. Sequencing was performed on peripheral blood mononuclear cells (PBMCs). The receptors were sampled from a woman under 30. The CDR3 runs from the conserved cysteine through the conserved F or W. The D gene is left open where the match is weak.

V: TRBV11-1; J: TRBJ2-3; D: NA; CDR3: CASSGGLTDTQYF
V: TRBV6-5; J: TRBJ2-7; D: NA; CDR3: CASSQLQGSSGEQYF
V: TRBV30; J: TRBJ2-1; D: NA; CDR3: CAWNTGNEQFF
V: TRBV28; J: TRBJ2-7; D: NA; CDR3: CASTGATYEQYF
V: TRBV5-4; J: TRBJ2-1; D: TRBD1; CDR3: CASSSGGQVHKEQFF
V: TRBV29-1; J: TRBJ2-1; D: NA; CDR3: CSGEGDPRHHNEQFF
V: TRBV7-9; J: TRBJ2-1; D: NA; CDR3: CASSLVRGYNEQFF
V: TRBV2; J: TRBJ1-3; D: TRBD1; CDR3: CASSRDREGNTIYF
V: TRBV19; J: TRBJ2-7; D: TRBD1; CDR3: CASSIATGPQYF
V: TRBV4-3; J: TRBJ2-1; D: NA; CDR3: CASSQARAGADEQFF
V: TRBV18; J: TRBJ1-2; D: TRBD1; CDR3: CASSLDRDRGYTF
V: TRBV13; J: TRBJ2-7; D: NA; CDR3: CASSLAGRVEQYF
V: TRBV9; J: TRBJ1-1; D: TRBD1; CDR3: CASSGGQGLLTEAFF
V: TRBV7-2; J: TRBJ1-2; D: NA; CDR3: CASSLGVYGYTF
V: TRBV5-6; J: TRBJ2-3; D: TRBD1; CDR3: CASSLGQGMDTQYF
V: TRBV9; J: TRBJ1-1; D: TRBD1; CDR3: CASSVAGTGVGTEAFF
V: TRBV4-3; J: TRBJ2-6; D: NA; CDR3: CASSQGGSVAGANVLTF
V: TRBV21-1; J: TRBJ2-1; D: NA; CDR3: CASSPGTGGKDEQFF
V: TRBV21-1; J: TRBJ1-6; D: NA; CDR3: CASSGPKRVIPLHF
V: TRBV14; J: TRBJ2-3; D: NA; CDR3: CASSPRAGTDTQYF
V: TRBV28; J: TRBJ1-6; D: NA; CDR3: CASRGQHLGDSPLHF
V: TRBV19; J: TRBJ2-5; D: TRBD2; CDR3: CASSIRRGAETQYF
V: TRBV4-3; J: TRBJ2-1; D: NA; CDR3: CASSPAGGYEQFF
V: TRBV9; J: TRBJ1-5; D: NA; CDR3: CASSGGGFSNQPQHF
V: TRBV5-1; J: TRBJ2-3; D: NA; CDR3: CASSFGLATDTQYF
V: TRBV7-7; J: TRBJ2-5; D: TRBD2; CDR3: CASSSGAGGQETQYF
V: TRBV7-9; J: TRBJ1-1; D: TRBD1; CDR3: CASIDRVNTEAFF
V: TRBV10-2; J: TRBJ1-4; D: NA; CDR3: CASSDGEAGSEKLFF
V: TRBV2; J: TRBJ1-3; D: NA; CDR3: CASLSDSSGNTIYF
V: TRBV2; J: TRBJ1-6; D: NA; CDR3: CASLERQGWPPLHF
V: TRBV7-6; J: TRBJ1-2; D: TRBD1; CDR3: CASSPRAPGQGTNYGYTF
V: TRBV28; J: TRBJ1-1; D: NA; CDR3: CASSRPGPPGGPEAFF
V: TRBV12-5; J: TRBJ2-7; D: TRBD2; CDR3: CASGSGTSGGPGSSYEQYF
V: TRBV7-9; J: TRBJ2-5; D: NA; CDR3: CASSLGGWLGTQYF
V: TRBV5-6; J: TRBJ1-1; D: TRBD1; CDR3: CASSPGTGWMNTEAFF
V: TRBV9; J: TRBJ2-7; D: NA; CDR3: CASSVATGFPDEQYF
V: TRBV6-4; J: TRBJ2-3; D: TRBD2; CDR3: CASSETSGRTDTQYF
V: TRBV7-9; J: TRBJ2-7; D: NA; CDR3: CASGSPGATYEQYF
V: TRBV6-6; J: TRBJ1-1; D: NA; CDR3: CASSYPAPNPEAFF
V: TRBV30; J: TRBJ2-7; D: NA; CDR3: CAWNPDTSYEQYF
V: TRBV10-3; J: TRBJ1-2; D: NA; CDR3: CAISDTDSYGYTF
V: TRBV5-4; J: TRBJ2-2; D: NA; CDR3: CAFQSGTGELFF
V: TRBV29-1; J: TRBJ1-2; D: NA; CDR3: CSVNFARGYTF
V: TRBV27; J: TRBJ2-1; D: TRBD1; CDR3: CASSLGQRNEQFF